The 23 T cell receptor beta chains below all came from one sample that was sequenced in a study of blood T cell repertoires in COVID-19. Here immunoSEQ multiplex PCR was the method, and the copy in TCRdb shows in-frame clones only, minus some. Counted here are around 190,000 clones, around three quarters occurring once; the ten biggest clones make up about a sixth. The material sequenced was PBMCs or T cells enriched from blood (not recorded which). These receptors were obtained from a woman aged 50 to 60 with acute COVID-19.

This chain connects TRBV28 to TRBJ2-7; 10 bases map to TRBD1. CDR1 and CDR2 from the germline V gene are MDHEN and SYDVKM. The trim removed 2 bases at V and 6 bases at J, leaving 4 bases unmatched. CDR3 size: 14 residues. CDR3: CASSLGTGVGEQYV. CDR3 DNA: TGTGCCAGCAGTTTAGGGACAGGGGTGGGCGAGCAGTACGTC.

V is TRBV6-1 and J is TRBJ2-2; D is unresolved. The V end was cut by 5 bases, the J end by 0 bases, with 7 bases between. Germline V gene sequence: CDR1 MNHNS, CDR2 SASEGT. This CDR3 spans 14 amino acids. The CDR3 sequence is CASSSPANTGELFF. The DNA of the CDR3 is TGTGCCAGCAGTTCCCCCGCGAACACCGGGGAGCTGTTTTTT.

The chain joins TRBV10-3 to TRBJ2-7; no firm D call. CDR3 size: 15 residues. The germline CDR1 and CDR2 sequences are ENHRY and SYGVKD. Trimming removed 11 bases at V and 5 bases at J, with 25 bases between. In DNA form, the CDR3 reads TGTGCCCACCCCGAGGCGGTTGCAGAACGTCACGAGCAGTACGTC. Residues: CAHPEAVAERHEQYV.

The chain joins TRBV4-1 to TRBJ2-1, with TRBD1 matching over 7 bases. The CDR3 is made up of 14 amino acids. With V trimmed by 1 base and J by 6 bases, 3 bases remained unmatched. The germline CDR1 and CDR2 sequences are MGHRA and YSYEKL. CDR3 loop: CASSQGTGVNEQFF. The CDR3 DNA follows: TGCGCCAGCAGCCAAGGCACAGGGGTCAATGAGCAGTTCTTC.

The J gene is TRBJ2-7, the V gene TRBV5-5; D is possibly TRBD2 (7 bases). Germline lookup yields CDR1 SGHKS and CDR2 YYEKEE (reference sequence). The CDR3 consists of 15 residues. The V end lost 6 bases, the J end lost 3 bases, and 19 bases lay between the germline ends. Here the CDR3 reads CASTWGGAANYEQYV. CDR3 sequence (DNA): TGTGCCAGCACCTGGGGGGGGGCGGCGAACTACGAGCAGTACGTC.

This rearrangement joins TRBV19 to TRBJ1-1, with 11 bases matching TRBD1. Trimming removed 5 bases from V and 5 bases from J; junction bases left unmatched: 10. The CDR3 runs 16 residues. Germline lookup yields CDR1 LNHDA and CDR2 SQIVND (reference sequence). CDR3 in amino acids: CASSVRTGGRHTEAFF. The CDR3 DNA sequence: TGTGCCAGTAGTGTCCGGACAGGGGGCCGACATACTGAAGCTTTCTTT. The whole variable domain, remainder taken from reference TRBV19 and TRBJ1-1, is DGGITQSPKYLFRKEGQNVTLSCEQNLNHDAMYWYRQDPGQGLRLIYYSQIVNDFQKGDIAEGYSVSREKKESFPLTVTSAQKNPTAFYLCASSVRTGGRHTEAFFGQGTRLTVV.

The genes are TRBV7-8 and TRBJ1-5; D perhaps matches TRBD1 (5 bases). The CDR3 is 16 amino acids. Germline assignment: CDR1 SGHVS and CDR2 FQNEAQ. The germline V and J ends were trimmed by 1 base and 7 bases, with 17 bases remaining between them. This chain's CDR3 is CASSLVSGMWGQPQHF. In DNA form, the CDR3 reads TGTGCCAGCAGCTTAGTCTCAGGGATGTGGGGACAGCCCCAGCATTTT. Looking up the rest from reference TRBV7-8 and TRBJ1-5 gives the full variable domain: GAGVSQSPRYKVAKRGQDVALRCDPISGHVSLFWYQQALGQGPEFLTYFQNEAQLDKSGLPSDRFFAERPEGSVSTLKIQRTQQEDSAVYLCASSLVSGMWGQPQHFGDGTRLSIL.

About this clone itself: The sample carries other DNA sequences with the same CDR3. J is TRBJ1-2 and V is TRBV28; D may be TRBD1 (5 bases). The V and J ends lost 6 bases and 4 bases respectively, with 9 bases between them. This CDR3 has 12 amino acids. Germline CDR1 and CDR2: MDHEN and SYDVKM. CDR3 DNA: TGTGCCAGCAGCCTGGGGGGCTATGGCTACACCTTC. Its translation: CASSLGGYGYTF.

The rearrangement links TRBV5-5 to TRBJ1-1; possible D gene TRBD1, 6 bases. CDR3 length equals 15 residues. The germline V gene encodes CDR1 SGHKS and CDR2 YYEKEE (reference sequence). V was trimmed by 0 bases and J by 8 bases, leaving 17 bases between them. The chain's CDR3 is CASSLAQGPNLEAFF. In DNA form, the CDR3 reads TGTGCCAGCAGCTTGGCACAGGGCCCCAATCTCGAAGCTTTCTTT.

The chain is built from TRBV7-9 and TRBJ1-2, with a tentative D call TRBD1 (6 bases). The length of the CDR3 is 13 residues. Germline V gene data show CDR1 as SEHNR and CDR2 as FQNEAQ (reference sequence). Trimming pared 3 bases from V and 7 bases from J, leaving 12 bases between. The CDR3 is CASSLTGLRGYTF. The CDR3 bases are TGTGCCAGCAGCTTGACAGGATTGCGTGGCTACACCTTC.

Here the CDR3 reads CASSSGQGADQPQHF. In DNA, the CDR3 is TGTGCCAGCAGTTCGGGACAGGGGGCTGATCAGCCCCAGCATTTT. The rearrangement links TRBV7-9 to TRBJ1-5; 12 bases align to TRBD1. The trim removed 6 bases at V and 5 bases at J, leaving 5 bases unmatched. The length of the CDR3 is 15 residues. Looked up from germline, CDR1 is SEHNR and CDR2 is FQNEAQ (reference sequence).

The chain links TRBV19 to TRBJ2-5; 8 positions match TRBD1. The CDR3 is 14 residues long. The germline CDR1 and CDR2 sequences are LNHDA and SQIVND (reference sequence). The trim removed 7 bases at V and 7 bases at J, leaving 11 bases unmatched. CDR3: CASKDREGSRTQYF. CDR3 DNA: TGTGCCAGTAAGGACAGGGAAGGGTCCAGGACCCAGTACTTC.

This rearrangement joins TRBV19 to TRBJ1-2; D remains unclear. The CDR3 covers 11 residues. The V and J ends lost 10 bases and 0 bases respectively, with 6 bases between them. Per germline, CDR1 LNHDA and CDR2 SQIVND (reference sequence). The CDR3 spells CATETNYGYTF. Written as DNA, the CDR3 is TGTGCCACCGAGACTAACTATGGCTACACCTTC.

This clone was observed a handful of times. The chain employs TRBV7-9 and TRBJ2-7; tentative D call: TRBD1 (5 bases). CDR1 and CDR2 (germline): SEHNR, FQNEAQ (reference sequence). The CDR3 totals 13 residues. Trimming took 3 bases from V and 6 from J, leaving 12 bases between them. Here the CDR3 DNA reads TGTGCCAGCAGCTTGGGGCCACGTAGCGAGCAGTACGTC. It encodes CASSLGPRSEQYV.

This clone appeared once. V gene TRBV19 combines with J gene TRBJ1-2, with a possible D match to TRBD1 (6 bases). V was clipped by 0 bases and J by 1 base, with 9 bases between them. CDR3 length: 15 residues. CDR1 and CDR2 (germline): LNHDA, SQIVND (reference sequence). The CDR3 reads CASSIDRDNNYGYTF. The CDR3 region has the DNA TGTGCCAGTAGTATAGACCGGGACAATAACTATGGCTACACCTTC.

The chain is built from TRBV11-2 and TRBJ1-1; D is ambiguous. CDR3 length equals 19 residues. V lost 4 bases, J lost 6 bases, and 30 bases lay in between. From germline, CDR1 is SGHAT and CDR2 FQNNGV. Written as DNA, the CDR3 is TGTGCCAGCAGCTCCACCGGGGTCCGAGGGAGTATAACGGGCGCTGAAGCTTTCTTT. It is translated as CASSSTGVRGSITGAEAFF.

The V and J genes are TRBV5-6 and TRBJ1-2; 10 bases agree with TRBD1. Germline V lookup: CDR1 SGHDT, CDR2 YYEEEE. V lost 2 bases and J lost 3; bases outside the gene matches: 10. The CDR3 loop spans 17 amino acids. The CDR3 is CASSFYGLGQGYYGYTF. CDR3 coding DNA: TGTGCCAGCAGCTTTTATGGTCTGGGACAGGGGTACTATGGCTACACCTTC.

The chain joins TRBV3-1 (or the pseudogene TRBV3-2) to TRBJ2-3; D is undetermined. Germline values: CDR1 LGHDT, CDR2 YNNKEL (reference sequence). CDR3 length: 13 residues. V was pared by 2 bases and J by 4 bases, with 7 bases between. This chain's CDR3 is CASSQFSSDTQYF. The CDR3 coding sequence is TGTGCCAGCAGCCAATTCTCCTCAGATACGCAGTATTTT.

V gene TRBV6-5 combines with J gene TRBJ1-3; D uncertain. Germline CDR1 is MNHEY and CDR2 is SVGAGI. Trimming shortened V by 0 bases and J by 2 bases, and 5 bases separated the two germline ends. CDR3 length: 14 amino acids. The CDR3 here is CASSYSGAGNTIYF. CDR3 bases: TGTGCCAGCAGTTACTCCGGGGCTGGAAACACCATATATTTT.

The J gene is TRBJ2-1, the V gene TRBV7-6; 9 bases align to TRBD1. Unmatched junction bases numbered 4, after V lost 0 bases and J lost 1 base. CDR3 size: 17 residues. From germline, CDR1 is SGHVS and CDR2 FNYEAQ. As DNA, the CDR3 is TGTGCCAGCAGCTTAGCCGGGGGGACAGGGTCCTACAATGAGCAGTTCTTC. The encoded protein is CASSLAGGTGSYNEQFF.

The chain employs TRBV7-8 and TRBJ1-1; D may be TRBD1 (5 bases). This CDR3 comprises 15 residues. Trimming removed 7 bases from V and 1 base from J, with 16 bases in between. CDR1 and CDR2 from the germline V gene are SGHVS and FQNEAQ. CDR3 sequence reads: CASTEDRTPNTEAFF. The CDR3 nucleotides read TGTGCCAGCACCGAGGACCGGACACCGAACACTGAAGCTTTCTTT.

The J gene is TRBJ1-3, the V gene TRBV5-1, with a tentative D call TRBD1 (5 bases). The CDR3 is 17 amino acids. Germline V gives CDR1 SGHRS, CDR2 YFSETQ. Trimming took off 1 base at V and 0 bases at J, with 14 bases between the two ends. CDR3 nucleotide sequence: TGCGCCAGCAGCTTGCAGGGCGGGAGGGGCTCTGGAAACACCATATATTTT. Its protein is CASSLQGGRGSGNTIYF. Complete variable domain (other parts from reference TRBV5-1 and TRBJ1-3): KAGVTQTPRYLIKTRGQQVTLSCSPISGHRSVSWYQQTPGQGLQFLFEYFSETQRNKGNFPGRFSGRQFSNSRSEMNVSTLELGDSALYLCASSLQGGRGSGNTIYFGEGSWLTVV.

In DNA, the CDR3 is TGTGCCAGCAGCTTCCTGGACAGGGGGAACACTGAAGCTTTCTTT. It codes for CASSFLDRGNTEAFF. The V and J genes are TRBV7-9 and TRBJ1-1; 9 bases fit TRBD1. Losses at the gene ends were 3 bases for V and 1 base for J; bases not matched to a gene: 3. The CDR3 sequence is 15 residues long. Per germline, CDR1 SEHNR and CDR2 FQNEAQ (reference sequence).